Listed below are T cell receptor beta chains from one sample, sequenced in a study of T cells in Graves' hyperthyroidism and ophthalmopathy. TCRdb re-called the multiplex PCR reads through MiXCR, storing one row per CDR3 protein. There are around 350,000 distinct CDR3 sequences in the sample; approximately 19% occur only once, and around 4% lies in the top ten. The sequencing sample was made of blood. These receptors were taken from a woman in her late teens or twenties with Graves' hyperthyroidism. Both conserved end residues are part of each CDR3. A D gene is named only where the DNA matches it firmly. Clone size is not always given. Where it is, it says once, few, many or a class for expanded clones.

abundance,j_gene,d_gene,v_gene,CDR3aa,CDR3nt
many,TRBJ2-5,TRBD1,TRBV11-2,CASSGGQGVQETQYF,TGTGCCAGCAGCGGGGGACAGGGGGTCCAAGAGACCCAGTACTTC
many,TRBJ2-7,TRBD2,TRBV24-1,CATSDSTSGGPYEQYF,TGTGCCACCAGTGATTCGACTAGCGGGGGGCCCTACGAGCAGTACTTC
many,TRBJ2-4,.,TRBV29-1,CSAQRYRENIQYF,TGCAGCGCCCAAAGGTATCGGGAAAACATTCAGTACTTC
.,TRBJ1-2,.,TRBV6-1,CASATGGGYGYTF,TGTGCCAGCGCCACCGGGGGAGGCTATGGCTACACCTTC
many,TRBJ2-5,TRBD2,TRBV12-3/TRBV12-4,CASSLAGGGLMETQYF,TGTGCCAGCAGTTTAGCCGGGGGGGGGCTTATGGAGACCCAGTACTTC
many,TRBJ2-6,.,TRBV5-1,CASSLQEAGANVLTF,TGCGCCAGCAGCTTACAGGAGGCTGGGGCCAACGTCCTGACTTTC
few,TRBJ1-1,.,TRBV10-1,CASSLLKNTEAFF,TGCGCCAGCAGTCTACTTAAGAACACTGAAGCTTTCTTT
many,TRBJ1-1,.,TRBV7-3,CASSLNSGNEAFF,TGTGCCAGCAGTCTGAATTCCGGAAATGAAGCTTTCTTT
many,TRBJ2-5,TRBD1,TRBV7-2,CASSSALTGFGQETQYF,TGTGCCAGCAGCTCAGCGCTGACAGGGTTTGGCCAGGAGACCCAGTACTTC
many,TRBJ2-7,.,TRBV6-5,CASSSSTGYEGQYF,TGTGCCAGCAGTTCCTCGACCGGTTACGAGGGGCAGTACTTC
.,TRBJ2-5,.,TRBV6-5,CASSSYSGQSETQYF,TGTGCCAGCAGTTCCTACTCGGGACAATCGGAGACCCAGTACTTC
many,TRBJ2-2,.,TRBV6-5,CASSYSTGNTGELFF,TGTGCCAGCAGTTACTCGACAGGGAACACCGGGGAGCTGTTTTTT
many,TRBJ2-7,.,TRBV19,CASSIGVGNEQYF,TGTGCCAGTAGTATAGGGGTAGGCAACGAGCAGTACTTC
many,TRBJ1-3,.,TRBV4-1,CASSQDGGGGNTIYF,TGCGCCAGCAGCCAAGATGGGGGGGGCGGAAACACCATATATTTT
.,TRBJ1-1,.,TRBV6-2/TRBV6-3,CASRTKEAFF,TGTGCCAGCAGAACCAAGGAAGCTTTCTTT
many,TRBJ2-5,TRBD1,TRBV20-1,CSAEEGTGMRETQYF,TGCAGTGCCGAAGAGGGGACAGGGATGCGGGAGACCCAGTACTTC
many,TRBJ2-7,.,TRBV11-2,CASSPSPSSYEQYF,TGTGCCAGCAGCCCTAGTCCCTCCTCCTACGAGCAGTACTTC
many,TRBJ1-1,.,TRBV7-3,CASSLPDPTEAFF,TGTGCCAGCAGCTTGCCGGACCCCACTGAAGCTTTCTTT
many,TRBJ1-5,.,TRBV2,CASSEARQENQPQHF,TGTGCCAGCAGTGAAGCACGACAGGAGAATCAGCCCCAGCATTTT
.,TRBJ1-5,TRBD1,TRBV7-2,CASSGGDRRQPQHF,TGTGCCAGCAGCGGGGGGGACAGGCGTCAGCCCCAGCATTTT
many,TRBJ1-2,TRBD1,TRBV14,CASSPKAGQGIYGYTF,TGTGCCAGCAGCCCGAAAGCGGGACAGGGGATATATGGCTACACCTTC
many,TRBJ1-2,TRBD1,TRBV25-1,CASTAQGSGYTF,TGTGCCAGCACAGCACAGGGGAGCGGCTACACCTTC
many,TRBJ1-6,.,TRBV20-1,CSARDEADYNSPLHF,TGCAGTGCTAGAGATGAGGCAGACTATAATTCACCCCTCCACTTT
many,TRBJ1-1,.,TRBV6-5,CASWTPMNTEAFF,TGTGCCAGCTGGACACCCATGAACACTGAAGCTTTCTTT
many,TRBJ2-7,TRBD1,TRBV6-4,CATGTGGGEQYF,TGTGCCACCGGGACAGGGGGAGGCGAGCAGTACTTC
few,TRBJ1-1,.,TRBV6-5,CASSYRATGDTEAFF,TGTGCCAGCAGCTACAGGGCCACGGGGGACACTGAAGCTTTCTTT
many,TRBJ2-7,.,TRBV14,CASSQTLYEQYF,TGTGCCAGCAGCCAGACCCTCTACGAGCAGTACTTC
many,TRBJ2-5,.,TRBV20-1,CSANDDSSQETQYF,TGCAGTGCTAACGACGACAGTAGCCAAGAGACCCAGTACTTC
many,TRBJ1-2,TRBD1,TRBV4-1,CASSQMPGQGHYGYTF,TGCGCCAGCAGCCAGATGCCGGGACAGGGGCACTATGGCTACACCTTC
many,TRBJ2-5,TRBD1,TRBV28,CASAPRAGGRETQYF,TGTGCCAGCGCGCCGAGGGCAGGGGGCCGAGAGACCCAGTACTTC
few,TRBJ1-1,.,TRBV20-1,CSARIGAENTEAFF,TGCAGTGCTAGGATCGGGGCGGAGAACACTGAAGCTTTCTTT
many,TRBJ1-1,.,TRBV9,CASSVGGRDTEAFF,TGTGCCAGCAGCGTAGGGGGGAGGGACACTGAAGCTTTCTTT